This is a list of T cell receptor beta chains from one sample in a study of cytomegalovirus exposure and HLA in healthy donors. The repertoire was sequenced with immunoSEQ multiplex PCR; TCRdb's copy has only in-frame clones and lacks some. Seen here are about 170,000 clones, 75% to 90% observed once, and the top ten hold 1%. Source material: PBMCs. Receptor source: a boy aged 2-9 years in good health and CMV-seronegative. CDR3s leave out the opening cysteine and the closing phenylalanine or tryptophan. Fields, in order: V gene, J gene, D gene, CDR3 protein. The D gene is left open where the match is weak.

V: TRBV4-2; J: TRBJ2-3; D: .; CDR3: ASSQDTRLAAGTDTQY
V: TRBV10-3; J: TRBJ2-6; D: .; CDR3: AISTGNSGANVLT
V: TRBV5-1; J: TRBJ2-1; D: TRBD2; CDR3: ASSLLGLAGGYDEQF
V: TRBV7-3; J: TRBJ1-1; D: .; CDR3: ASSVVRVNTEAF
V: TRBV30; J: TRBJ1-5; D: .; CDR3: AWSTGRDQPQH
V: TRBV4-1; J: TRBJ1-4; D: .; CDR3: ASSPNLLTQGMESGPNEKLF
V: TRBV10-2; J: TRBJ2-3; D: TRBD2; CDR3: ASSTGLAGGTDTQY
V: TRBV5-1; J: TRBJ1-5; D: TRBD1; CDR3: ASSLEGGSNQPQH
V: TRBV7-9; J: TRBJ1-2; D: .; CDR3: SSSLGGDYGYT
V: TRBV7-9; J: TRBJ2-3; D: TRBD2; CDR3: SSSLGATSGRDTQY